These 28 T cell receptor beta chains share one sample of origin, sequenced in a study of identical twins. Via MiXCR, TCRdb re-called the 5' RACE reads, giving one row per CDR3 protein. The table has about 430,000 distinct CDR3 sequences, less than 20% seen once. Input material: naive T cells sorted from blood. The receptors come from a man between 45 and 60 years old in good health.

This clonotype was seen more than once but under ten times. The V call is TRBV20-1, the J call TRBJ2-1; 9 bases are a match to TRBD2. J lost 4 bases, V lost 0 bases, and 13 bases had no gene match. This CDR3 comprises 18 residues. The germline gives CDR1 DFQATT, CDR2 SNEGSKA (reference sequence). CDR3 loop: CSARDPGPRGGPYNEQFF. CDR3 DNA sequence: TGCAGTGCTAGAGATCCGGGGCCGCGGGGGGGACCATACAATGAGCAGTTCTTC.

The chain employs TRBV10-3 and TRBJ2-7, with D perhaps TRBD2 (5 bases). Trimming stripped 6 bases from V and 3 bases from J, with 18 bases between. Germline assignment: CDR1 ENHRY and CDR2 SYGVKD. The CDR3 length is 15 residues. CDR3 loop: CAISHSGIKVYEQYF. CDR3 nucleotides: TGTGCCATCAGCCACTCCGGGATCAAGGTCTACGAGCAGTACTTC.

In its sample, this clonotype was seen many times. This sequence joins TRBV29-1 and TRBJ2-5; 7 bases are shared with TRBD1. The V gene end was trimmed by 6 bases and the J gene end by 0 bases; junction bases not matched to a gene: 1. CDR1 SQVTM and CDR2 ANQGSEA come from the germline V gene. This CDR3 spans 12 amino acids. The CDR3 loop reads CSVDRDQETQYF. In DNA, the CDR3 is TGCAGCGTAGACAGGGACCAAGAGACCCAGTACTTC.

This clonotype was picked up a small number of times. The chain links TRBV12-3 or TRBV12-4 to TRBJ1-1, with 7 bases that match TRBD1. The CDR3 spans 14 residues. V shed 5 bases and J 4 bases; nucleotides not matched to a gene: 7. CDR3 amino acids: CASSQGGQFTEAFF. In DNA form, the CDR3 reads TGTGCCAGCAGTCAGGGGGGTCAGTTCACTGAAGCTTTCTTT.

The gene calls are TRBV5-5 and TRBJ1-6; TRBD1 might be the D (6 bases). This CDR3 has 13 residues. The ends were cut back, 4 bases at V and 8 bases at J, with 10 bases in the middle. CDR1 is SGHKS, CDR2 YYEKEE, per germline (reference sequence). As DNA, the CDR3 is TGTGCCAGCAGCCTGAGGGGGGATTCACCCCTCCACTTT. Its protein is CASSLRGDSPLHF.

CDR3 protein: CASSLKRVAVPRTDTQYF. For the CDR3, the DNA is TGTGCCAGCAGCCTTAAAAGGGTAGCGGTACCCCGCACAGATACGCAGTATTTT. The J gene is TRBJ2-3, the V gene TRBV5-6, with D maybe TRBD2 (6 bases). The germline V gene has CDR1 SGHDT and CDR2 YYEEEE. The CDR3 spans 18 residues. V was cut by 4 bases and J by 1 base, with 22 bases left in between.

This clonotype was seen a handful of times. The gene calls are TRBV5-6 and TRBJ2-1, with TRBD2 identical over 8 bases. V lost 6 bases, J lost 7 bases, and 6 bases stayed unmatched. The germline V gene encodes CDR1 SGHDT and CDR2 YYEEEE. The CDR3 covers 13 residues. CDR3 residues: CASTRRGGNEQFF. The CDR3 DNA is TGTGCCAGCACTCGCCGGGGGGGGAATGAGCAGTTCTTC.

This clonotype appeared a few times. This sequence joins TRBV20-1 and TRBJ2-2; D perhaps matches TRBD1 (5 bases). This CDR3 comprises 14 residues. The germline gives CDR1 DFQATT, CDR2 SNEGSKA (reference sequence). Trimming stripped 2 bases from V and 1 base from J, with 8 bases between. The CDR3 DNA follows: TGCAGTGCTAGAAGTACAGGGAACACCGGGGAGCTGTTTTTT. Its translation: CSARSTGNTGELFF.

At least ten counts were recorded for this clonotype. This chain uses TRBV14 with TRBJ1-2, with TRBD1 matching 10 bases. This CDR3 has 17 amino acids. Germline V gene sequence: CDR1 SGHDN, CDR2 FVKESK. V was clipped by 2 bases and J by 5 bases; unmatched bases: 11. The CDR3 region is CASSQYRTGGMRYGYTF. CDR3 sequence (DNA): TGTGCCAGCAGCCAATACCGGACAGGGGGAATGAGATATGGCTACACCTTC.

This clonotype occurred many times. This chain's CDR3 is CASSLDTAGSTDTQYF. CDR3 DNA: TGTGCCAGCAGCTTAGACACCGCTGGGAGCACAGATACGCAGTATTTT. V is TRBV11-2 and J is TRBJ2-3; D uncertain. The CDR3 extends over 16 amino acids. V was trimmed by 0 bases and J by 0 bases, leaving 10 bases between them. Germline assignment: CDR1 SGHAT and CDR2 FQNNGV.

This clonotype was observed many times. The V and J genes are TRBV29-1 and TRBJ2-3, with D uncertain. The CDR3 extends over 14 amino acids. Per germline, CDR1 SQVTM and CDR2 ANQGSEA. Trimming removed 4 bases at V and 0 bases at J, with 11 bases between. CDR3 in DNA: TGCAGCGTTGGACAAATTTCTAGCACAGATACGCAGTATTTT. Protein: CSVGQISSTDTQYF.

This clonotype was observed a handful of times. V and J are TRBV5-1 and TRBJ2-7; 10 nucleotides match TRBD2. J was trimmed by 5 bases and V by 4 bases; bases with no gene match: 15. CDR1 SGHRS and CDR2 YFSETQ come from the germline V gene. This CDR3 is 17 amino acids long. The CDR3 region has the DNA TGCGCCAGCAGCCGGCTTCCGGGACTAGCGCTAGGGGACGAGCAGTACTTC. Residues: CASSRLPGLALGDEQYF. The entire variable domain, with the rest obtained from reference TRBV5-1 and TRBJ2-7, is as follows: KAGVTQTPRYLIKTRGQQVTLSCSPISGHRSVSWYQQTPGQGLQFLFEYFSETQRNKGNFPGRFSGRQFSNSRSEMNVSTLELGDSALYLCASSRLPGLALGDEQYFGPGTRLTVT.

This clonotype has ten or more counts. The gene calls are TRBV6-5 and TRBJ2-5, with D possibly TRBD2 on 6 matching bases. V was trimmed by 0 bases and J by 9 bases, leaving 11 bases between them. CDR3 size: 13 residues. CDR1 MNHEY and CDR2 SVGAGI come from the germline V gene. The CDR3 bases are TGTGCCAGCAGTTACTCGAATGGAGGGCCCCAGTACTTC. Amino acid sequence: CASSYSNGGPQYF.

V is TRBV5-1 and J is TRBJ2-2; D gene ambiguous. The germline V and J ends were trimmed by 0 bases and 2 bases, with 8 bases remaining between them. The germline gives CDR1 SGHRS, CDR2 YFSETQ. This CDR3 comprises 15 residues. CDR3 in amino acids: CASSLDYLNTGELFF. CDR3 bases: TGCGCCAGCAGCTTGGACTACCTTAACACCGGGGAGCTGTTTTTT.

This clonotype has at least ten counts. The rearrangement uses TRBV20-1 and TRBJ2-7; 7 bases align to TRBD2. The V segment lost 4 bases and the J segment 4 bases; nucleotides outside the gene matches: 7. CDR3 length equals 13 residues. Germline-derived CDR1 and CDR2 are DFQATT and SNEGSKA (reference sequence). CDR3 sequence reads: CSANGGGLYEQYF. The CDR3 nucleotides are TGCAGTGCTAATGGGGGGGGACTATACGAGCAGTACTTC.

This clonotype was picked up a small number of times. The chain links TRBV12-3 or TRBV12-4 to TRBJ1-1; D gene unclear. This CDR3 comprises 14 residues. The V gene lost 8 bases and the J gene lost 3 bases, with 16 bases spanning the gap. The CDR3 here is CASLIGSRDTEAFF. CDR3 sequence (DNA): TGTGCCAGCCTAATCGGGTCGAGGGACACTGAAGCTTTCTTT.

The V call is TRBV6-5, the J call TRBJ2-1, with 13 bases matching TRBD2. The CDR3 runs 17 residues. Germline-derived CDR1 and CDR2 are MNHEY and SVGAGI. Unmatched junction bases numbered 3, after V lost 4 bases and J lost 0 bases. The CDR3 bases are TGTGCCAGCAGTTCTTGGACTAGCGGGAGCTCCTACAATGAGCAGTTCTTC. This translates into CASSSWTSGSSYNEQFF.

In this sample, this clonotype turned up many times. The chain's CDR3 is CASSLDVAGAATQYF. Written as DNA, the CDR3 is TGTGCCAGCAGCTTAGATGTGGCGGGGGCTGCGACCCAGTACTTC. J is TRBJ2-5 and V is TRBV11-2, with D possibly TRBD2 on 7 matching bases. The germline V and J ends were trimmed by 0 bases and 7 bases, with 15 bases remaining between them. The CDR3 length is 15 residues. CDR1 and CDR2 from the germline V gene are SGHAT and FQNNGV.

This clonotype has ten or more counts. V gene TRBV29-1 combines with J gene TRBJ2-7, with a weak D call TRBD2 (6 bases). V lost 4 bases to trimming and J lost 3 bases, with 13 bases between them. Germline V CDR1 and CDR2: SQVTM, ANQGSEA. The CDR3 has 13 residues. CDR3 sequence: CSVVSRESYEQYF. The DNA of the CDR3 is TGCAGCGTTGTTTCCCGGGAGAGCTACGAGCAGTACTTC.

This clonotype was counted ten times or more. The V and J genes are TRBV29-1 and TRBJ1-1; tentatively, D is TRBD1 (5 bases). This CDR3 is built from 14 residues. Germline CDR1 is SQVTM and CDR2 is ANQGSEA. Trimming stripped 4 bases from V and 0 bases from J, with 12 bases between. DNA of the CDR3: TGCAGCGTTGTGGGCCTCAGGGTGAACACTGAAGCTTTCTTT. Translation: CSVVGLRVNTEAFF.

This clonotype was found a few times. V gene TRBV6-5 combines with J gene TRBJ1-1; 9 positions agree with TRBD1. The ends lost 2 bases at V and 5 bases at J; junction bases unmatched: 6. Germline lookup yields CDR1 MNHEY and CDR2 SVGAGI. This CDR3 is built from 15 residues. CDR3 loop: CASSYQGQGRTEAFF. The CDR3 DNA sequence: TGTGCCAGCAGTTACCAGGGACAGGGCAGGACTGAAGCTTTCTTT.

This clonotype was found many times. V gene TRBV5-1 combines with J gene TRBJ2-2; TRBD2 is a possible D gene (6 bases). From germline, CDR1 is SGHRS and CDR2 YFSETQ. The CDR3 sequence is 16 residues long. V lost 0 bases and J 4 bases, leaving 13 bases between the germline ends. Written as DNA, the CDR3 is TGCGCCAGCAGCTTGGACCCGGGGGATGGCACCGGGGAGCTGTTTTTT. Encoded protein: CASSLDPGDGTGELFF.

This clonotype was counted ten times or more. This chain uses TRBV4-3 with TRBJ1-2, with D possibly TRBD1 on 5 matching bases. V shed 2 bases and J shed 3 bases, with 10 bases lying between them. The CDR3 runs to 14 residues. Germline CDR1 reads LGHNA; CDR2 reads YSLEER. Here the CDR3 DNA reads TGCGCCAGCAGCCAAATCGGACACGACTATGGCTACACCTTC. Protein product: CASSQIGHDYGYTF.

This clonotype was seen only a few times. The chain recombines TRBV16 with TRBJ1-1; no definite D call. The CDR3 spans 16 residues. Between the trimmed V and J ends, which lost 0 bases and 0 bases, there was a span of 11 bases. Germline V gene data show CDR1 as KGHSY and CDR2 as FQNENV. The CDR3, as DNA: TGTGCCAGCAGCCAATCAACGCGGGCCTTGAACACTGAAGCTTTCTTT. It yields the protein CASSQSTRALNTEAFF.

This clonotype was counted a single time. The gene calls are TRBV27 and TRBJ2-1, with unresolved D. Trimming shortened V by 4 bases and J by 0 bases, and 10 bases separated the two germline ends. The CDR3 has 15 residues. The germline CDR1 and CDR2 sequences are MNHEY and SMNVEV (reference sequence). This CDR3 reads CASSSSWGSYNEQFF. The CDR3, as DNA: TGTGCCAGCAGTTCCAGTTGGGGCTCCTACAATGAGCAGTTCTTC.

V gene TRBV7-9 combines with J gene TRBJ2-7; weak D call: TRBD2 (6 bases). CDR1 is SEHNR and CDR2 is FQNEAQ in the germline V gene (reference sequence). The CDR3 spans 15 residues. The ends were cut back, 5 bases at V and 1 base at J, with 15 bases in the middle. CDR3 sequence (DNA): TGTGCCAGCAGCGAGGGAGGAGGGATTTCCTACGAGCAGTACTTC. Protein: CASSEGGGISYEQYF.

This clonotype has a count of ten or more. In DNA, the CDR3 is TGTGCCAGCAGCTTGCCCACCACGGTAGTGGCAGATACGCAGTATTTT. It is translated as CASSLPTTVVADTQYF. The chain recombines TRBV5-5 with TRBJ2-3; D unclear. The germline gives CDR1 SGHKS, CDR2 YYEKEE (reference sequence). This CDR3 contains 16 residues. Trimming took 1 base from V and 4 from J, leaving 16 bases between them. Together with reference TRBV5-5 and TRBJ2-3, the CDR3 gives the full variable domain: DAGVTQSPTHLIKTRGQQVTLRCSPISGHKSVSWYQQVLGQGPQFIFQYYEKEERGRGNFPDRFSARQFPNYSSELNVNALLLGDSALYLCASSLPTTVVADTQYFGPGTRLTVL.

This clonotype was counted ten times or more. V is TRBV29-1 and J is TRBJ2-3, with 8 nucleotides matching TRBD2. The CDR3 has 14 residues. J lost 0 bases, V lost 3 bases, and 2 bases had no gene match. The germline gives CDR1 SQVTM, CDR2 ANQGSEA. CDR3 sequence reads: CSVDPSGSTDTQYF. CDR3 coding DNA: TGCAGCGTTGACCCTAGCGGGAGCACAGATACGCAGTATTTT.